This T cell receptor (beta chain) was sequenced in a study of sequential checkpoint blockade in melanoma. About the study: Maintenance nivolumab came after either treatment sequence.

Only in-frame clones appear in the TCRdb table, and some are missing; sequencing was by immunoSEQ multiplex PCR. The sample includes about 38,000 clones, around nine tenths of them seen just once. Documented treatment: randomized to nivolumab then ipilimumab (arm A) or the reverse (arm B). This CDR3 comprises 16 residues. V lost 1 base and J lost 1, with 11 bases in between. Germline V gives CDR1 PRHDT, CDR2 FYEKMQ (reference sequence). The rearrangement links TRBV13 to TRBJ2-1; weak D call: TRBD1 (6 bases). This sample comprised CD8+ T cells sorted from blood (inferred from file names), obtained from a patient given nivolumab and ipilimumab in sequence. This TCR came from a human donor with melanoma. CDR3 bases: TGTGCCAGCAGCTTAGCCGGACAGATTTCCTACAATGAGCAGTTCTTC. Its protein product is CASSLAGQISYNEQFF.